This is a list of T cell receptor beta chains from one sample in a study of cytomegalovirus exposure and HLA in healthy donors. Some clones are missing from TCRdb's copy, which holds only in-frame ones; the method was immunoSEQ multiplex PCR. The sample consists of around 130,000 clones, around 75% of them appearing once. Sequencing was performed on PBMCs. The receptors were gathered from a man younger than 40 in good health and CMV-seronegative. The CDR3 runs from the conserved cysteine through the conserved F or W. The D gene is left open where the match is weak. Only some rows state a clone size, as once, few, many or a class for expanded clones.

j_call: TRBJ2-3
clone_size: -
d_call: TRBD1
v_call: TRBV27
cdr3_nt: TGTGCCAGCAGCGGGTCAGGGGGCCCAACGGATACGCAGTATTTT
cdr3_aa: CASSGSGGPTDTQYF

j_call: TRBJ2-1
clone_size: -
d_call: TRBD2
v_call: TRBV10-3
cdr3_nt: TGTGCCATCAGTGACATGAGCGGGGGAAGCTCCTACAATGAGCAGTTCTTC
cdr3_aa: CAISDMSGGSSYNEQFF

j_call: TRBJ1-1
clone_size: -
d_call: -
v_call: TRBV18
cdr3_nt: TGTGCCAGCTCACCGGTAGAGAACACTGAAGCTTTCTTT
cdr3_aa: CASSPVENTEAFF

j_call: TRBJ2-7
clone_size: -
d_call: -
v_call: TRBV7-6
cdr3_nt: TGTGCCAGCAGCCCCGGACAGACCTACGAGCAGTACTTC
cdr3_aa: CASSPGQTYEQYF

j_call: TRBJ2-2
clone_size: few
d_call: TRBD2
v_call: TRBV11-3
cdr3_nt: TGTGCCAGCCGAGGACTAGCGGGGGGAGAGGACACCGGGGAGCTGTTTTTT
cdr3_aa: CASRGLAGGEDTGELFF

j_call: TRBJ1-5
clone_size: -
d_call: -
v_call: TRBV10-3
cdr3_nt: TGTGCCATCAGTGAGTCCTGGCAGTCGAGCAATCAGCCCCAGCATTTT
cdr3_aa: CAISESWQSSNQPQHF

j_call: TRBJ1-1
clone_size: -
d_call: TRBD1
v_call: TRBV5-4
cdr3_nt: TGTGCCAGCAGCCCCCAGGGGGGCGCACTTGACACTGAAGCTTTCTTT
cdr3_aa: CASSPQGGALDTEAFF

j_call: TRBJ2-7
clone_size: -
d_call: TRBD1
v_call: TRBV29-1
cdr3_nt: TGCAGCGCCACGGGACAGACCTACGAGCAGTACTTC
cdr3_aa: CSATGQTYEQYF

j_call: TRBJ1-2
clone_size: -
d_call: -
v_call: TRBV12-5
cdr3_nt: TGTGCTAGTGGTTTGGTACGGAAAGGGGACTATGGCTACACCTTC
cdr3_aa: CASGLVRKGDYGYTF

j_call: TRBJ2-7
clone_size: -
d_call: TRBD2
v_call: TRBV28
cdr3_nt: TGTGCGGCTACTAGCGGGAGACCCTACGAGCAGTACTTC
cdr3_aa: CAATSGRPYEQYF

j_call: TRBJ2-2
clone_size: few
d_call: TRBD2
v_call: TRBV4-1
cdr3_nt: TGCGCCAGCAGCCGACTAGCGGGGGGTGGTGGGGAGCTGTTTTTT
cdr3_aa: CASSRLAGGGGELFF

j_call: TRBJ2-1
clone_size: once
d_call: -
v_call: TRBV11-3
cdr3_nt: TGTGCCAGCAGCATGAGATCCTACAATGAGCAGTTCTTC
cdr3_aa: CASSMRSYNEQFF

j_call: TRBJ2-7
clone_size: -
d_call: -
v_call: TRBV28
cdr3_nt: TGTGCCAGCAGTTTGCAGGGTCCCTACGAGCAGTACTTC
cdr3_aa: CASSLQGPYEQYF

j_call: TRBJ2-7
clone_size: once
d_call: -
v_call: TRBV28
cdr3_nt: TGTGCCAGCACCAATCCCTACGAGCAGTACTTC
cdr3_aa: CASTNPYEQYF

j_call: TRBJ1-1
clone_size: -
d_call: -
v_call: TRBV7-8
cdr3_nt: TGTGCCAGCAGCTCAACCCCAGGGGCTGAAGCTTTCTTT
cdr3_aa: CASSSTPGAEAFF

j_call: TRBJ2-7
clone_size: -
d_call: TRBD1
v_call: TRBV6-1
cdr3_nt: TGTGCCAGCAGTGAAGGACAGGGGGCGTACGAGCAGTACTTC
cdr3_aa: CASSEGQGAYEQYF

j_call: TRBJ2-7
clone_size: -
d_call: -
v_call: TRBV30
cdr3_nt: TGTGCCTGGAGTGCCTCAGTGAACGAGCAGTACTTC
cdr3_aa: CAWSASVNEQYF

j_call: TRBJ2-3
clone_size: few
d_call: TRBD2
v_call: TRBV7-3
cdr3_nt: TGTGCCAGCAGTCGAAGCGGGGGAGACACAGATACGCAGTATTTT
cdr3_aa: CASSRSGGDTDTQYF

j_call: TRBJ1-1
clone_size: once
d_call: -
v_call: TRBV5-6
cdr3_nt: TGTGCCAGCAGCACGCGCAGGGACACTGAAGCTTTCTTT
cdr3_aa: CASSTRRDTEAFF

j_call: TRBJ1-1
clone_size: -
d_call: TRBD1
v_call: TRBV18
cdr3_nt: TGTGCCAGCTCACCAGCAGGGGGAGACACTGAAGCTTTCTTT
cdr3_aa: CASSPAGGDTEAFF